This TCR beta chain derives from a study of T cells in Graves' hyperthyroidism and ophthalmopathy. Study background: Specimen type is peripheral blood, collected at initial diagnosis prior to any treatment.

Overall study findings and caveats: For ophthalmopathy, model prediction preceded onset by a median roughly 6.5 months. Most clonotypes that expanded in the thyroid above 0.001 also showed up in blood.

RNA transcripts were the template for amplifying TCR beta CDR3 regions. The TCR CDR3 first-round RT-PCR relied on the HTBI primer set. TCRdb redid the calling of the multiplex PCR reads with MiXCR, one entry per CDR3 protein. The data contain around 480,000 distinct CDR3 sequences, around 14% of them singletons. Diagnoses were made from clinical symptoms, serum measures (thyroxine and TRAb), thyroid ultrasound and orbital computed tomography. Details on this clonotype: Its specificity is not known.

V was cut by 4 bases and J by 6 bases, with 22 bases left in between. The germline V gene encodes CDR1 SQVTM and CDR2 ANQGSEA. This CDR3 region has 16 residues. The clonotype comes from a woman aged 18-29 years with Graves' hyperthyroidism. Sequencing input: blood. This chain connects TRBV29-1 to TRBJ2-1; D may be TRBD2 (6 bases). The CDR3 reads CSVAPKLTRARNEQFF. The CDR3 region has the DNA TGCAGCGTTGCGCCTAAACTGACTAGAGCGCGCAATGAGCAGTTCTTC.